This T cell receptor (beta chain) emerged from a study of CD8+ T cells in alopecia areata. Turning to the study itself: Skin-grafted 7-10-week-old female C3H/HeJ mice received tissue from roughly 6-12-month-old C3H/HeJ donors with spontaneous alopecia. Study-wide results and limits: Between patients, shared TCR sequences were less clear than in mice. This was possibly due in part to HLA diversity in the patient population. Scalp data also include sequences from resident alphabeta T cells of normal skin. Clonality exceeded that of normal scalp in lesional scalp, most notably in alopecia totalis/universalis.

This clone came up a few times. Antigen unknown. Gene names are the mouse ones. A sort of pooled cutaneous lymph node cells used CD4, CD8alpha, NKG2D, NKG2ACE and other stains. cDNA reverse transcribed from extracted RNA served as the sequencing template. The protocol was immunoSEQ multiplex PCR, while the TCRdb copy is restricted to in-frame clones and leaves out a portion. Sampling found around 290,000 clones, none seen once. This receptor was identified in a C3H/HeJ mouse with alopecia areata. The strain is characterized by the MHC haplotype H2-k. Sequenced sample: CD4+ T cells sorted from a lymph node.

The sequenced part of the CDR3 DNA is TGTGCCAGCAGTGACTGGGGGGTCTACACCGGG. This encodes CASSDWGVYTG. The whole CDR3 protein is CASSDWGVYTGQLYF. The chain carries TRBV13-1 and TRBJ2-2; the match to TRBD2 covers 8 bases. The sequenced fragment ends 4 residues before the CDR3 boundary, so the rest is inferred from the germline J gene. The ends lost 2 bases at V and 3 bases at J; junction bases unmatched: 3. This CDR3 has 15 residues. The germline V gene has CDR1 NSHNY and CDR2 SYGAGN.